This T cell receptor (beta chain) originates from a study of tumor-infiltrating lymphocytes in primary liver carcinoma. Germline V gene data show CDR1 as SQVTM and CDR2 as ANQGSEA. The CDR3 contains 14 residues. RNA and DNA were co-extracted from around 20-30 mg of unsorted bulk tissue. The proportion of viable tumor cells exceeded 85% in every tumor sample. Of note for this clonotype: Antigen unknown. The junction departs from germline at one end; a sequencing error may be responsible.

Starting material of roughly 0.45 ug total RNA yielded TCR beta cDNA via a constant-region primer. Three-round nested multiplex PCR performed with slightly modified ARM-PCR produced the TCR beta libraries. Two initial PCR rounds of ten to eleven cycles each paired TRBV1-TRBV30 forward primers with a C-beta reverse primer. TCRdb re-derived calls from the multiplex PCR reads in MiXCR, one entry per CDR3 protein. The sample holds around 80,000 distinct CDR3 sequences, 65% to 80% seen once. General study findings and limits: Significantly larger top-250-clone fractions were found in tumors than in blood (p = 0.039). Only around 7.5-24% of top clones occurred in all five tumor regions.

This chain connects TRBV29-1 to TRBJ2-3; D may be TRBD2 (7 bases). Sequenced material: liver tumor tissue from sampling region 1. Subset indicated: tumor region T1, superior pole. The receptor comes from a man in his forties or fifties with primary liver carcinoma and hepatitis B virus infection. As DNA, the CDR3 is TGTAGCGGAGGGGACGGGGGGCTCACAGATACGCAGTATTTT. Protein product: CSGGDGGLTDTQYF.